This TCR beta chain emerged from a study of T cells in Graves' hyperthyroidism and ophthalmopathy. The authors deemed Graves' hyperthyroidism stable absent ophthalmopathy progression within 18 months. There were TCR beta CDR3 regions amplified from RNA transcripts. The TCR CDR3 first-round RT-PCR relied on the HTBI primer set. TCRdb recomputed calls from the multiplex PCR reads with MiXCR, one row per CDR3 protein. Of roughly 380,000 distinct CDR3 sequences in the sample, over 11% were seen once. Germline V lookup: CDR1 ENHRY, CDR2 SYGVKD. The CDR3 is made up of 15 amino acids. Trimming removed 9 bases from V and 4 bases from J; junction bases left unmatched: 10.

The clonotype was recovered from a woman aged 55-70 years with Graves' hyperthyroidism. The sequenced material came from blood. This chain links TRBV10-3 with TRBJ2-5, with TRBD1 matching 11 bases. CDR3 region: CAITPDRGLGETQYF. CDR3 in DNA: TGTGCCATTACCCCGGACAGGGGGCTTGGAGAGACCCAGTACTTC.